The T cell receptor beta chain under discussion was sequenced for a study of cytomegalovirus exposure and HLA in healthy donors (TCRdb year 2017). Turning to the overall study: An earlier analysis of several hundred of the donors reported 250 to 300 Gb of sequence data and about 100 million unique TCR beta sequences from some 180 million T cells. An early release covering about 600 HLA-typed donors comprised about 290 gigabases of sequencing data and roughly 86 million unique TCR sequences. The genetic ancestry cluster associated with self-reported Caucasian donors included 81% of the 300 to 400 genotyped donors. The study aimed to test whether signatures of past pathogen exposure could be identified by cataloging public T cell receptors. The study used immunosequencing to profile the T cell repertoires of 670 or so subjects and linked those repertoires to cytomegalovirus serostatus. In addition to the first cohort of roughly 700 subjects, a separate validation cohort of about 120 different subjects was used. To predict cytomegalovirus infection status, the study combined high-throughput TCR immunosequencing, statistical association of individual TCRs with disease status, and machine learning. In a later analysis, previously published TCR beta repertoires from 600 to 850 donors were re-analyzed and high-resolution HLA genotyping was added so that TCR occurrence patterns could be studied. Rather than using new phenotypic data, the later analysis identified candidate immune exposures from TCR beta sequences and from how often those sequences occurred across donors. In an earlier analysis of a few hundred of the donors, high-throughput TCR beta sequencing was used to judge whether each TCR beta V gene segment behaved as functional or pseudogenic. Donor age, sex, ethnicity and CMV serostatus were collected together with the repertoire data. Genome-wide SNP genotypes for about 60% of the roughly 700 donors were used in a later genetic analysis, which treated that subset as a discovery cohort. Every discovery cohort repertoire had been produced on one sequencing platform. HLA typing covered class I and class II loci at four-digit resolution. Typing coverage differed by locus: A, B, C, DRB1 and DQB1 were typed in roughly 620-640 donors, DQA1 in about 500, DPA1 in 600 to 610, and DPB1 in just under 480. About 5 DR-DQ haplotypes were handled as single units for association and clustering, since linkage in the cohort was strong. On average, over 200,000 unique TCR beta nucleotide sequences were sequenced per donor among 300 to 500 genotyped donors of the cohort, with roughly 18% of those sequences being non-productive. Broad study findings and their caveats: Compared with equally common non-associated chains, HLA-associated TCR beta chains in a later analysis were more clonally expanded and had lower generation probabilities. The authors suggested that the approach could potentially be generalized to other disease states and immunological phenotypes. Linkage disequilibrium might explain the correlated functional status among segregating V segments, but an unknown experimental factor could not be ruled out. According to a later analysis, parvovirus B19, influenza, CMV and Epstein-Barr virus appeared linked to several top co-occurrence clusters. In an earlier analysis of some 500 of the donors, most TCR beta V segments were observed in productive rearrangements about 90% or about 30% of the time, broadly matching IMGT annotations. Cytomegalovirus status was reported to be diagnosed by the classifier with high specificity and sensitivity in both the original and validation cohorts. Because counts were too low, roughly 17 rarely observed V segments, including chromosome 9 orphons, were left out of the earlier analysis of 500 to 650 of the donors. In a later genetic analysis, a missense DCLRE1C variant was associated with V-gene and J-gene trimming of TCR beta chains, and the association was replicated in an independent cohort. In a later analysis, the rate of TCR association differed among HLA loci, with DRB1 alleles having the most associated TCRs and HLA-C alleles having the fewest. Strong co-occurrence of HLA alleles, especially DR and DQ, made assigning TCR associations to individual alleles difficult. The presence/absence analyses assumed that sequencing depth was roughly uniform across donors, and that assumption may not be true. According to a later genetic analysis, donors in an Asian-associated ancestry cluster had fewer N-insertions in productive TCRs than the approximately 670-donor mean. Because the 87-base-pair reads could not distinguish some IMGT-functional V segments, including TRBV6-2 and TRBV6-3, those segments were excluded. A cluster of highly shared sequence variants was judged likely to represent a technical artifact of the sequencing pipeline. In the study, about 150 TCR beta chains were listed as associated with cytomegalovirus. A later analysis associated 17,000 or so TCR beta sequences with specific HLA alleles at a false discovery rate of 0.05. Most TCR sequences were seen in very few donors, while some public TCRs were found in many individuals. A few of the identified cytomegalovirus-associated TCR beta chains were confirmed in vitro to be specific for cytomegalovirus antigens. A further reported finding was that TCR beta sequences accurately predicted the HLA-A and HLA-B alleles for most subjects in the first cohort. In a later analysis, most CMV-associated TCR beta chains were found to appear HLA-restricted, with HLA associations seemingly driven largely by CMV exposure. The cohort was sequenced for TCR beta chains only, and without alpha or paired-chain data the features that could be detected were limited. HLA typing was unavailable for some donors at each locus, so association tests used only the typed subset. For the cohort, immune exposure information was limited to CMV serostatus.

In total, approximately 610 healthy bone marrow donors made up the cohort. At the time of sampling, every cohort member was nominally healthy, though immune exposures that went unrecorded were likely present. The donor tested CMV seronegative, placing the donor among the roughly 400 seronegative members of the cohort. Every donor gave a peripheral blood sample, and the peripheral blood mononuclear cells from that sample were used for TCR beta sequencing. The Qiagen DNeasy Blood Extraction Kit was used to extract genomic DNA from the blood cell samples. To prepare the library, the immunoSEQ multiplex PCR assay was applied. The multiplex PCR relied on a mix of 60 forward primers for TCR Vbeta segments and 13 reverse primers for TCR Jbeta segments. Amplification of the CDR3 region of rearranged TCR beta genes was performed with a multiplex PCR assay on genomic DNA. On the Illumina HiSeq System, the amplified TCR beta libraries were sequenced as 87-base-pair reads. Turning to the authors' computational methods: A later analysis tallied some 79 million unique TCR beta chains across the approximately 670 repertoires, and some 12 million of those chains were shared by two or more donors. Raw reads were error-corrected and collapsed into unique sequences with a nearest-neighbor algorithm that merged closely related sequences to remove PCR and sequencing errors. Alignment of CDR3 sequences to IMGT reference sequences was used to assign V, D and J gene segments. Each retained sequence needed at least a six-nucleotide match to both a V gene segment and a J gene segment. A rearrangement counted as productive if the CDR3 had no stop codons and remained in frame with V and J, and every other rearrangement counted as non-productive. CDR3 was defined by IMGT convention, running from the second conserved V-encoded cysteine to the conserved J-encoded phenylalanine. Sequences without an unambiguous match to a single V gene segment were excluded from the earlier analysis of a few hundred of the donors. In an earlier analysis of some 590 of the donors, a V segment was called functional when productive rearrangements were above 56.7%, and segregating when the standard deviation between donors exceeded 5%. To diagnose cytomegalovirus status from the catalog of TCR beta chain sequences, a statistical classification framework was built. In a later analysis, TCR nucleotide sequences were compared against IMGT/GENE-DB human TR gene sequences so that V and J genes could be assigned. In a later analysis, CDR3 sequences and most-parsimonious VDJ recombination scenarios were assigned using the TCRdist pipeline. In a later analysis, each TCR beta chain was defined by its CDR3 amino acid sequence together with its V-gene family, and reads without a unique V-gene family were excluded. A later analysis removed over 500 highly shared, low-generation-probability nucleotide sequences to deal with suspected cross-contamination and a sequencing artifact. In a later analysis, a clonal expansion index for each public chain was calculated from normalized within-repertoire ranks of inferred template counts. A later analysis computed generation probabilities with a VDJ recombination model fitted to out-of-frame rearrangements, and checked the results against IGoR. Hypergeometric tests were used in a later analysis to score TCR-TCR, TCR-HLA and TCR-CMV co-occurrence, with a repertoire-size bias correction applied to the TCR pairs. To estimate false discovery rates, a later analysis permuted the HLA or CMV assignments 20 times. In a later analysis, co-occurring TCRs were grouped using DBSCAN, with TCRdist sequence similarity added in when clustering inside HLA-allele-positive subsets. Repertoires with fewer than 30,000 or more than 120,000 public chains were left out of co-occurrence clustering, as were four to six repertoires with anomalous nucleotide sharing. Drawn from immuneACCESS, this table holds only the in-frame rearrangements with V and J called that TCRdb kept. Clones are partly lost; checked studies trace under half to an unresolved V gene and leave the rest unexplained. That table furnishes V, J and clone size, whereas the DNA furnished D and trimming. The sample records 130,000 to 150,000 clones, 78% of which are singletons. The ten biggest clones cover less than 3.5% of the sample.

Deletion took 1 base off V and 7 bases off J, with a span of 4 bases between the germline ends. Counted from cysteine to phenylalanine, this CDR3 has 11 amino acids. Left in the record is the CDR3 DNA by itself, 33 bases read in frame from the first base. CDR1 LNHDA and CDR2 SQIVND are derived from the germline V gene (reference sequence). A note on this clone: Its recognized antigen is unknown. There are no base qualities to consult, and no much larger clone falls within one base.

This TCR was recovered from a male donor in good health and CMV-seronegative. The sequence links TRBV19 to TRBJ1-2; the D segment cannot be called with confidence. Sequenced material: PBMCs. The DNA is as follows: TGTGCCAGTAGTATAGGGGCTGGCTACACCTTC. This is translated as CASSIGAGYTF.